This TCR beta chain was retrieved from a study of blood T cell repertoires in COVID-19. This clone came up once. V shed 4 bases and J 4 bases; nucleotides not matched to a gene: 7. CDR3 length: 14 amino acids. Germline V lookup: CDR1 SGHVS, CDR2 FNYEAQ. Sequencing used immunoSEQ multiplex PCR; TCRdb keeps in-frame clones, though not all of them. The sample records about 150,000 clones, about 86% being singletons. Cohort assignment relied on participant-reported clinical history. The clonotype originates from a man in his forties or fifties who had recovered from COVID-19. The sequencing input was PBMCs or T cells enriched from blood (not recorded which). The V call is TRBV7-6, the J call TRBJ2-7, with 7 bases fitting TRBD1. The CDR3 loop is CASSSRQGRYEQYF. The CDR3 region has the DNA TGTGCCAGCAGCTCCCGACAGGGTCGGTACGAGCAGTACTTC.